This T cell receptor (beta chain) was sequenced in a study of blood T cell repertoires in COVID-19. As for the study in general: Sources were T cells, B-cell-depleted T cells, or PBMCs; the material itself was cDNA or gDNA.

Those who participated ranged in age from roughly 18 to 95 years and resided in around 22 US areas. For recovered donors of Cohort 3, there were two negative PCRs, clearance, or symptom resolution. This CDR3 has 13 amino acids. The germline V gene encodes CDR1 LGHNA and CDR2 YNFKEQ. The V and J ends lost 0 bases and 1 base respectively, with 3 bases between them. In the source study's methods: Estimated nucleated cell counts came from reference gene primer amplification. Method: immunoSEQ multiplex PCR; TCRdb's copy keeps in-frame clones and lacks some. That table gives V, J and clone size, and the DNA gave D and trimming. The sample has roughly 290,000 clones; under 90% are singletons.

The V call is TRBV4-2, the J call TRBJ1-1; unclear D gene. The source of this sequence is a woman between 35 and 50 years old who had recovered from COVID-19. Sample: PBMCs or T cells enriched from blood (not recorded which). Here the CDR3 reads CASSQDRNTEAFF. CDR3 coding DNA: TGTGCCAGCAGCCAAGACAGGAACACTGAAGCTTTCTTT.